This T cell receptor beta chain was retrieved from a study of shared clonotypes between healthy human individuals. Caucasian adults residing in Nashville, Tennessee made up all the donors. With respect to this clone: Its specificity is not known.

Method: immunoSEQ multiplex PCR; TCRdb's copy keeps in-frame clones and lacks some. The repertoire has 1.5 million to 1.9 million clones, 95% to 99% of them found once; the top ten carry around 0.45%. Study conclusions and caveats: Compared with memory subsets, naive subsets generally had larger estimated richness.

The clonotype was recovered from a man aged 25-45 years in good health. Sequencing was performed on naive CD4+ T cells sorted from blood. Subset given: CD45RA+ positively selected.

The chain's CDR3 is CASSFPGRIYEQYF. The CDR3 DNA is TGTGCCAGCAGTTTCCCGGGACGGATTTACGAGCAGTACTTC. The rearrangement joins TRBV28 to TRBJ2-7; D possibly uses TRBD1 or TRBD2 (5 bases each). CDR1 and CDR2 (germline): MDHEN, SYDVKM. The CDR3 spans 14 residues. V dropped 3 bases and J dropped 4 bases, with 13 bases sitting between them.